Included here is one T cell receptor beta chain sequence, with context. This CDR3 region has 21 residues. Germline V CDR1 and CDR2: SGHRS, YFSETQ. Trimming left V 4 bases short and J 0 bases short, with 28 bases between. The data derive from a study of technical replicates of blood from several donors. Repertoires were generated with immunoSEQ multiplex PCR, while TCRdb's copy carries only in-frame clones and drops some. The repertoire holds about 74,000 clones, with roughly 94% as singletons. J is TRBJ2-2 and V is TRBV5-1; D is perhaps TRBD2 (5 bases). The source of this sequence is a human donor in good health. The specimen was T cells isolated from PBMCs. The CDR3 DNA reads as TGCGCCAGCAGCACCTTCGGGGTATCTTCCGTGTCGACCGCGAACACCGGGGAGCTGTTTTTT. This encodes CASSTFGVSSVSTANTGELFF.